This entry concerns a single T cell receptor beta chain. The data are from a study of control samples from healthy donors and cancer patients. V lost 7 bases and J 7 bases, leaving 10 bases between the germline ends. The CDR3 contains 11 residues. Germline V gives CDR1 SNHLY, CDR2 FYNNEI. Clones were read by immunoSEQ multiplex PCR, and TCRdb kept only the in-frame ones, dropping some. The repertoire holds more than 110,000 clones, roughly 89% seen once, with approximately 10% in the top ten. The chain joins TRBV2 to TRBJ1-1, with unresolved D. The sample was blood. The TCR comes from a man aged 30 to 45 in good health. DNA of the CDR3: TGTGCCAGCAACGAGAGAATTGAAGCTTTCTTT. Translating gives CASNERIEAFF.